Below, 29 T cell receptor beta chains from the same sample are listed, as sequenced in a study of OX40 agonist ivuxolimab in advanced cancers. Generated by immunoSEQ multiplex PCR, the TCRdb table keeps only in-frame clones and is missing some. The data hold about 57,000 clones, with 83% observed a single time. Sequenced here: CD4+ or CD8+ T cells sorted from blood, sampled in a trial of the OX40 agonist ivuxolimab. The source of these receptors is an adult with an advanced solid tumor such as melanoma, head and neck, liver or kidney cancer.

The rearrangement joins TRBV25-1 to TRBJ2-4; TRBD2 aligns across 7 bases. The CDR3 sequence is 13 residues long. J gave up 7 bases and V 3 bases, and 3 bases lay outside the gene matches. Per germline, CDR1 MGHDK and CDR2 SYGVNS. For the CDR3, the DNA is TGTGCCAGCAGTGAGCTGGGAGGGAACATTCAGTACTTC. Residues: CASSELGGNIQYF.

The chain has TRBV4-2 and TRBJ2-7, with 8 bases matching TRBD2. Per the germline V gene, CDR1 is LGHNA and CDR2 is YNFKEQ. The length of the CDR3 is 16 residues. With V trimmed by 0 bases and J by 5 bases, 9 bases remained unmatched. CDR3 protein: CASSQEGRAGVDEQYF. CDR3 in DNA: TGTGCCAGCAGCCAAGAGGGTAGAGCGGGAGTAGACGAGCAGTACTTC.

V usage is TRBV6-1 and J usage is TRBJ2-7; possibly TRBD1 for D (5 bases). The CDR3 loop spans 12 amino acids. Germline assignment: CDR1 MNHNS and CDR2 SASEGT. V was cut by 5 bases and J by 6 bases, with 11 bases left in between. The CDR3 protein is CASSKGVGEQYF. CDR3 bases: TGTGCCAGCAGTAAAGGGGTAGGCGAGCAGTACTTC.

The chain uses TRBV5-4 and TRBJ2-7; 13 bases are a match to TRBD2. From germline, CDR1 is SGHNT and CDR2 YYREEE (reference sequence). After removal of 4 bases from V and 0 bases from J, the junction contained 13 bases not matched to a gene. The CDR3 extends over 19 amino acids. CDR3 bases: TGTGCCAGCAGCCCGGAACCGGGACTAGCGGGATACCTCTCCTACGAGCAGTACTTC. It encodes CASSPEPGLAGYLSYEQYF.

As DNA, the CDR3 is TGTGCCAGCAGTTACGGGTGGGGACTAGCGGCTCCAATCTTCTTC. This codes for CASSYGWGLAAPIFF. The V gene is TRBV6-6, the J gene TRBJ2-1; 11 bases are a match to TRBD2. CDR3 size: 15 residues. V trimming: 2 bases; J trimming: 16 bases; junction bases outside the gene matches: 13. Germline lookup yields CDR1 MNHNY and CDR2 SVGAGI (reference sequence).

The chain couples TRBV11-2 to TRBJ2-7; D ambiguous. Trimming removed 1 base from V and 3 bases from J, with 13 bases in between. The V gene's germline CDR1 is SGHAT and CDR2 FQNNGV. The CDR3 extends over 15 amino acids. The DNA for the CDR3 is TGTGCCAGCAGCTTAGTAGGGAATCCAGGCTACGAGCAGTACTTC. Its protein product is CASSLVGNPGYEQYF.

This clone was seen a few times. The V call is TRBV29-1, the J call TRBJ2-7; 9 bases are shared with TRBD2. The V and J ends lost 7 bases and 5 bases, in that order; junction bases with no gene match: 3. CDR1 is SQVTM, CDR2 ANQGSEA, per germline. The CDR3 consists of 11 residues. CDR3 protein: CSAGLADEQYF. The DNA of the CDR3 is TGCAGCGCGGGACTAGCAGACGAGCAGTACTTC.

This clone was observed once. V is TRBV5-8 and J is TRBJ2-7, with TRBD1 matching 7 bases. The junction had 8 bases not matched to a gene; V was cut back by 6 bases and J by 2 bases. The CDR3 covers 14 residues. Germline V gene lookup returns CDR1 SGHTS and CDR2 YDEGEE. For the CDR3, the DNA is TGTGCCAGCAACTCCGACAGGGTCCCCTACGAGCAGTACTTC. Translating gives CASNSDRVPYEQYF.

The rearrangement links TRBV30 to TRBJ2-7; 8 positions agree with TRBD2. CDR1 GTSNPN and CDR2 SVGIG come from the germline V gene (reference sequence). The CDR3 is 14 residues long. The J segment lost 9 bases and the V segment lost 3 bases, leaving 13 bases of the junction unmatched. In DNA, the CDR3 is TGTGCCTGGAGCCGCCTCGCGGGCCGGGAGGGGCAGTACTTC. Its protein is CAWSRLAGREGQYF.

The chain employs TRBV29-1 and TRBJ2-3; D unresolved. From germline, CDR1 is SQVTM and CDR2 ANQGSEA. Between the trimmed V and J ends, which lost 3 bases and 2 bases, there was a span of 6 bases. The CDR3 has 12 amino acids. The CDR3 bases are TGCAGCGTTGAGTCGTTCACAGATACGCAGTATTTT. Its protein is CSVESFTDTQYF.

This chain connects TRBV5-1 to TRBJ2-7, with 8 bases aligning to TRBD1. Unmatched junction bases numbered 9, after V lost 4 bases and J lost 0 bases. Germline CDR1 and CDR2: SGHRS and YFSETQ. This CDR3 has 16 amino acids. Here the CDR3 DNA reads TGCGCCAGCAGCGTCACCGGGACAGGACCCTCCTACGAGCAGTACTTC. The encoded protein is CASSVTGTGPSYEQYF. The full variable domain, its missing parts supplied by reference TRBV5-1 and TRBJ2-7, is KAGVTQTPRYLIKTRGQQVTLSCSPISGHRSVSWYQQTPGQGLQFLFEYFSETQRNKGNFPGRFSGRQFSNSRSEMNVSTLELGDSALYLCASSVTGTGPSYEQYFGPGTRLTVT.

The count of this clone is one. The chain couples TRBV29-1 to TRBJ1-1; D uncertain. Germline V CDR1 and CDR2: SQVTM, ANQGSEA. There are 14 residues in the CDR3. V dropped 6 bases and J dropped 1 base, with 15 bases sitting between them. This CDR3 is CSVVWGGSNTEAFF. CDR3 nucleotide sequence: TGCAGCGTCGTCTGGGGAGGGTCGAACACTGAAGCTTTCTTT.

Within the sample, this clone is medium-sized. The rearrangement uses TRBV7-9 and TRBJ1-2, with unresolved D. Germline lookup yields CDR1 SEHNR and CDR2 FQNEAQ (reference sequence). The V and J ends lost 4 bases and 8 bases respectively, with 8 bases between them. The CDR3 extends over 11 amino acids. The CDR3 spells CASSSLGGYTF. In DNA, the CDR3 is TGTGCCAGCAGCTCGCTTGGGGGCTACACCTTC.

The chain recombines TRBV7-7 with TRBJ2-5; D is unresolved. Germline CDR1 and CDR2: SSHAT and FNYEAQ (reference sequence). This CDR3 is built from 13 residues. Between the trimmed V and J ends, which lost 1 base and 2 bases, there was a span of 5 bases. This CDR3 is CASSLVKQETQYF. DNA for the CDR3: TGTGCCAGCAGCTTAGTCAAACAAGAGACCCAGTACTTC.

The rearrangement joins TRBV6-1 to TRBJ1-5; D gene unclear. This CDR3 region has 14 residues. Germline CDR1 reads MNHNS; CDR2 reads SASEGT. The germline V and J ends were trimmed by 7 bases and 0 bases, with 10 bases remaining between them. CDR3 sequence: CASNEGISNQPQHF. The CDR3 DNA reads TGTGCCAGCAATGAGGGCATTAGCAATCAGCCCCAGCATTTT.

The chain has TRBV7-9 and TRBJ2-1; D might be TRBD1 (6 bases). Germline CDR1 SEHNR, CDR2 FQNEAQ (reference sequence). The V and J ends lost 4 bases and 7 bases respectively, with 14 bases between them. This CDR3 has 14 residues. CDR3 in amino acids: CASSSSGATNEQFF. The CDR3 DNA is TGTGCCAGCAGCTCTTCAGGGGCAACGAATGAGCAGTTCTTC.

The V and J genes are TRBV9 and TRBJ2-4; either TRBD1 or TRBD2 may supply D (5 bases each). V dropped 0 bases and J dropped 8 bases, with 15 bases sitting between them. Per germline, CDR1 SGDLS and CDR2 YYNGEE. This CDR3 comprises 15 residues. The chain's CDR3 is CASSVAGGRADIQYF. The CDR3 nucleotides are TGTGCCAGCAGCGTAGCTGGGGGACGGGCGGACATTCAGTACTTC.

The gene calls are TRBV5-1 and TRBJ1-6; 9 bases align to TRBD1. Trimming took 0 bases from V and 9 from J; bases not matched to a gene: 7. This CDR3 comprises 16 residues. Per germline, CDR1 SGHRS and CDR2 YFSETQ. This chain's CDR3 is CASSLEGQGTVSPLHF. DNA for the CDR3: TGCGCCAGCAGCTTGGAAGGACAGGGGACCGTTTCACCCCTCCACTTT.

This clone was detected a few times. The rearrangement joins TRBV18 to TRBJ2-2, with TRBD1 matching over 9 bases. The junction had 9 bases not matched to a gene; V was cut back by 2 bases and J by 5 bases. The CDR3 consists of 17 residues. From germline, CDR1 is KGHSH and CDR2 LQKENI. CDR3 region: CASSPGSRTGDTGELFF. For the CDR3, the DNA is TGTGCCAGCTCACCAGGATCTAGGACAGGGGATACCGGGGAGCTGTTTTTT. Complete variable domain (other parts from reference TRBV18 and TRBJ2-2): NAGVMQNPRHLVRRRGQEARLRCSPMKGHSHVYWYRQLPEEGLKFMVYLQKENIIDESGMPKERFSAEFPKEGPSILRIQQVVRGDSAAYFCASSPGSRTGDTGELFFGEGSRLTVL.

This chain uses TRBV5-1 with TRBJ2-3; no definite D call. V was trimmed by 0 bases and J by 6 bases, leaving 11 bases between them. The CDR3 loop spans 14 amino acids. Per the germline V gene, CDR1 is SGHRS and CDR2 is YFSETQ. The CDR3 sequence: CASSLGHLGDTQYF. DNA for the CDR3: TGCGCCAGCAGCTTGGGACACCTAGGGGATACGCAGTATTTT.

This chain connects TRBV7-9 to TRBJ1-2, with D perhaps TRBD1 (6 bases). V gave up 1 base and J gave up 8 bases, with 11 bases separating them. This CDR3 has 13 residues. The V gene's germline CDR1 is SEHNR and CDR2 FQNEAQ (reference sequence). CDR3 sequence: CASSLDPTGGYTF. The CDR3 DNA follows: TGTGCCAGCAGCTTAGACCCCACAGGGGGCTACACCTTC.

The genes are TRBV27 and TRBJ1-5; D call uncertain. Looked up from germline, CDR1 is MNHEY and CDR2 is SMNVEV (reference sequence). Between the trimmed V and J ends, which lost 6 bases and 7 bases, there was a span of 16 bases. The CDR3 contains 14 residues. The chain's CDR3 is CASSRDTRGQPQHF. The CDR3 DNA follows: TGTGCCAGCAGCCGGGATACCCGGGGACAGCCCCAGCATTTT.

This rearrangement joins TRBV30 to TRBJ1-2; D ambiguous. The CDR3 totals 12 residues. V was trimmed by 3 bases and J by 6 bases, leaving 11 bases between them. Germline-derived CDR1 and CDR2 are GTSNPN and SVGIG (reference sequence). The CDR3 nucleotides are TGTGCCTGGAGGGACCATCGGAATGGCTACACCTTC. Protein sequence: CAWRDHRNGYTF.

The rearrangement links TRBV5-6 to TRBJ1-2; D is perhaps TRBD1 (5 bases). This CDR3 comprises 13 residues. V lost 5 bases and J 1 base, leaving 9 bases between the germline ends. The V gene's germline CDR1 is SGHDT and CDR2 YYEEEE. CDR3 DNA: TGTGCCAGCAGTCCAGGGTATAACTATGGCTACACCTTC. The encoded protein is CASSPGYNYGYTF.

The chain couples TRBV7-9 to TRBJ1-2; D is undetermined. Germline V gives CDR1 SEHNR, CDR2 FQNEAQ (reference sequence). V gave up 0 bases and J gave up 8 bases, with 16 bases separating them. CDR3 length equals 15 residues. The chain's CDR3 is CASSLAVIRAGGYTF. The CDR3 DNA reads TGTGCCAGCAGCTTAGCAGTTATAAGGGCGGGCGGCTACACCTTC. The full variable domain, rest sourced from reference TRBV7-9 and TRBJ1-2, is DTGVSQNPRHKITKRGQNVTFRCDPISEHNRLYWYRQTLGQGPEFLTYFQNEAQLEKSRLLSDRFSAERPKGSFSTLEIQRTEQGDSAMYLCASSLAVIRAGGYTFGSGTRLTVV.

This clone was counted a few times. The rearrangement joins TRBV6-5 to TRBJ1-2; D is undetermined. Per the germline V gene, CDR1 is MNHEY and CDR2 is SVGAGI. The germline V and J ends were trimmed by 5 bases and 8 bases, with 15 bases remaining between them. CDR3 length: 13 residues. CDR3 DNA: TGTGCCAGCAGTGAGGTCGTGGGTAACGGCTACACCTTC. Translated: CASSEVVGNGYTF.

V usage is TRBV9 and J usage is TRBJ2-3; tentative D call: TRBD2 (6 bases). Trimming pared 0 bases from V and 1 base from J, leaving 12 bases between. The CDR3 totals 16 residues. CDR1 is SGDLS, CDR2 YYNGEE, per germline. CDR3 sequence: CASSVALASGTDTQYF. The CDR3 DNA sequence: TGTGCCAGCAGCGTAGCCCTAGCGAGCGGCACAGATACGCAGTATTTT.

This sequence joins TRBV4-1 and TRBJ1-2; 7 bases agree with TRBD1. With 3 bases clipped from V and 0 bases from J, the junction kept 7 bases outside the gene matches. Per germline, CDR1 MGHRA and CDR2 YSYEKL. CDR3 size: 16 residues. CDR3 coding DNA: TGCGCCAGCAGCCACCCACAGGGGCGGTCTAACTATGGCTACACCTTC. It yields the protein CASSHPQGRSNYGYTF.

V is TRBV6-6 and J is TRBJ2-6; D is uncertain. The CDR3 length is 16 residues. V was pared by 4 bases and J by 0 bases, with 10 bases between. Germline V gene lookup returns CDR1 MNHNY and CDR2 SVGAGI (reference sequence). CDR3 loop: CASSSYQRSGANVLTF. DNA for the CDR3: TGTGCCAGCAGTTCCTACCAGCGCTCTGGGGCCAACGTCCTGACTTTC.